This T cell receptor (beta chain) is drawn from a study of blood T cell repertoires in COVID-19. Turning to the study itself: Specimens from acute and convalescent COVID-19 originated in the United States, Italy and Spain. In each case, the material was cDNA or gDNA derived from T cells, B-cell-depleted T cells, or PBMCs.

Trimming shortened V by 5 bases and J by 4 bases, and 9 bases separated the two germline ends. This CDR3 has 14 amino acids. Germline assignment: CDR1 SGHTA and CDR2 FQGNSA. Under the authors' procedure: Nucleated cell counts were estimated from reference gene primer amplification. The repertoire was sequenced with immunoSEQ multiplex PCR; TCRdb's copy has only in-frame clones and lacks some. D and trimming were read from the DNA, whereas the V and J calls and clone size are those reported in that table. The sample lists about 16,000 clones, around 84% seen once, with around 13% in the top ten. The clonotype comes from a human donor in a cohort sampled during active COVID-19. Material: peripheral blood. The chain is built from TRBV7-2 and TRBJ1-6, with D possibly TRBD1 on 6 matching bases. CDR3 nucleotide sequence: TGTGCCAGCAGCCCGGGACAATATAATTCACCCCTCCACTTT. This gives the protein CASSPGQYNSPLHF. Based on the CDR3 plus reference TRBV7-2 and TRBJ1-6, the full variable domain is GAGVSQSPSNKVTEKGKDVELRCDPISGHTALYWYRQSLGQGLEFLIYFQGNSAPDKSGLPSDRFSAERTGGSVSTLTIQRTQQEDSAVYLCASSPGQYNSPLHFGNGTRLTVT.